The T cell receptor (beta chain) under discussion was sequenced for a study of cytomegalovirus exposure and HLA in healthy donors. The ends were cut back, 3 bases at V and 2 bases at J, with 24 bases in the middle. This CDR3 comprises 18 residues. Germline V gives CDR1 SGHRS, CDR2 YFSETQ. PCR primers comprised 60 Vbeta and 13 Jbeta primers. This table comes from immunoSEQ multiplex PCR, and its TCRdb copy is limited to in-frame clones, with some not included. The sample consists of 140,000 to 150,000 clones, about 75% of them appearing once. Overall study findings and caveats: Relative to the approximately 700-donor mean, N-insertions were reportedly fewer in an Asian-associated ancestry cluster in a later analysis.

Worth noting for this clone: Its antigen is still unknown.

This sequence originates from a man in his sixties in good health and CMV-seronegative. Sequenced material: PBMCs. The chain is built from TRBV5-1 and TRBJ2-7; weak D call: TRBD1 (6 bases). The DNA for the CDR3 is TGCGCCAGCAGCTCCGGATTTAACAGGGATTCGGAGACCTACGAGCAGTACTTC. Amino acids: CASSSGFNRDSETYEQYF.